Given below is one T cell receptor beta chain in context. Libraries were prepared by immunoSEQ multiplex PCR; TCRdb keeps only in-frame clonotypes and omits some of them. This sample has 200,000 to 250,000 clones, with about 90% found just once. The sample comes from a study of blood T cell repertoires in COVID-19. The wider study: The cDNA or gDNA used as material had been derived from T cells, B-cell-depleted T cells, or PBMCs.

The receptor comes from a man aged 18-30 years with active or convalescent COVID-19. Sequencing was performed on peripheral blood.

The CDR3 DNA reads TGTGCCTGGAGCAGCTCGGGGGGGGCTATGACTTTCTTT. Protein: CAWSSSGGAMTFF. The chain carries TRBV30 and TRBJ1-1, with a tentative D call TRBD1 (6 bases). V lost 3 bases, J lost 12 bases, and 20 bases lay in between. The CDR3 is 13 residues long. Germline V gene lookup returns CDR1 GTSNPN and CDR2 SVGIG (reference sequence).